Included here is one TCR beta chain sequence, with context. Its specificity is not known. V was clipped by 6 bases and J by 6 bases, with 14 bases between them. From germline, CDR1 is KGHSH and CDR2 LQKENI. The CDR3 runs 13 residues. The data originate from a study of shared clonotypes between healthy human individuals. At the level of the study: The donor pool was made up of a couple of women and three men aged 18 to 49. Researchers assigned three CD4 naive, three CD4 memory, two CD8 naive and one CD8 memory plate to each donor. Whole-study findings and limits: Relative to clonotypes present in all four donors, those not shared had lower generation probabilities. Shared clonotypes: 4.5% to 5% naive CD4, about 3.5% naive CD8, 2% to 2.5% memory CD4, 0.4% memory CD8.

Produced via immunoSEQ multiplex PCR; TCRdb's table is partial and in-frame only. The repertoire holds roughly 2.6 million clones, with around 90% as singletons. The genes are TRBV18 and TRBJ1-1; no clear D. The TCR comes from a man aged 18 to 30 in good health. Material: naive CD4+ T cells sorted from blood. Subset noted: CD45RA+ positively selected. CDR3 sequence (DNA): TGTGCCAGCTCTCGTCCTTATGGGGCTGAAGCTTTCTTT. Residues: CASSRPYGAEAFF. Combining the CDR3 with reference TRBV18 and TRBJ1-1 gives the whole variable domain NAGVMQNPRHLVRRRGQEARLRCSPMKGHSHVYWYRQLPEEGLKFMVYLQKENIIDESGMPKERFSAEFPKEGPSILRIQQVVRGDSAAYFCASSRPYGAEAFFGQGTRLTVV.